The clone carrying this T cell receptor beta chain has only one observation. Its antigen is not identified. TCRbeta library construction was performed incorporating unique molecular identifiers. MiXCR was run by TCRdb on the PCR reads, yielding one entry per CDR3 protein. The table lists hundreds of thousands of distinct CDR3 sequences, approximately 12% of them singletons, with around 2.2% in the top ten. This sample was taken from a study of T-cell reconstitution after alpha-beta-depleted transplantation in children. Study findings and constraints: Expanded graft clones numbering several hundred reportedly gave rise to alpha-beta T cells about two months after transplant.

The length of the CDR3 is 16 residues. CDR1 and CDR2 from the germline V gene are LNHNV and YYDKDF (reference sequence). The V end was cut by 0 bases, the J end by 9 bases, with 15 bases between. This TCR was sampled from a male patient younger than 18 who had a stem cell transplant for acute myeloid leukemia, so the T cells may come from the graft donor. The gene calls are TRBV15 and TRBJ1-6, with D unclear. The sample in question was PBMCs, mostly from graft donor cells, obtained 360 days after TCRalphabeta/CD19-depleted stem cell transplant. In DNA form, the CDR3 reads TGTGCCACCAGCAGAGATCGGAATAGCGGGAGTTCACCCCTCCACTTT. Amino acid sequence: CATSRDRNSGSSPLHF.